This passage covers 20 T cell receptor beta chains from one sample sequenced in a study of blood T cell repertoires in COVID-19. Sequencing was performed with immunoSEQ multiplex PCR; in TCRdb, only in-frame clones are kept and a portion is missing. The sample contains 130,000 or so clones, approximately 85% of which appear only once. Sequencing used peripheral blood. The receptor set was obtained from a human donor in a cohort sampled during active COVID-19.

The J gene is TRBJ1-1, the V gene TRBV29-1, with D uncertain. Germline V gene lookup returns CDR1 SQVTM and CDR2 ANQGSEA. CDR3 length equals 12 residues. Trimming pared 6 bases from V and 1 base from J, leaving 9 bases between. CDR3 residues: CSVLDGNTEAFF. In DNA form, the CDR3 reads TGCAGCGTACTAGACGGGAACACTGAAGCTTTCTTT.

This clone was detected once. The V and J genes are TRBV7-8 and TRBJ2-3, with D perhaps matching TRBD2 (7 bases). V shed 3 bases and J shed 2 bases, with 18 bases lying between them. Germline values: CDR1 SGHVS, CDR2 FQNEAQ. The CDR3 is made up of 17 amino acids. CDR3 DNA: TGTGCCAGCAGCTTCGGCTGGCGGGGGACAAACACAGATACGCAGTATTTT. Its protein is CASSFGWRGTNTDTQYF.

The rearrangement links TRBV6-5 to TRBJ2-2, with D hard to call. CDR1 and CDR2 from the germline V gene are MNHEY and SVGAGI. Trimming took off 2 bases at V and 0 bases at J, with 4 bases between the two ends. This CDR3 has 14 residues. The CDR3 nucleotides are TGTGCCAGCAGTTACCTTACGAACACCGGGGAGCTGTTTTTT. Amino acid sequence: CASSYLTNTGELFF.

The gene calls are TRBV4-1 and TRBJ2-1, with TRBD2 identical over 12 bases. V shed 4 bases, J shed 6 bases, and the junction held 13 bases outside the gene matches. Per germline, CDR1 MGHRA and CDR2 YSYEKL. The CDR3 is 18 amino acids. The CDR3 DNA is TGCGCCAGCAGCCCCACGGGGGCCGGACTAGCGGGGACCAATGAGCAGTTCTTC. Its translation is CASSPTGAGLAGTNEQFF.

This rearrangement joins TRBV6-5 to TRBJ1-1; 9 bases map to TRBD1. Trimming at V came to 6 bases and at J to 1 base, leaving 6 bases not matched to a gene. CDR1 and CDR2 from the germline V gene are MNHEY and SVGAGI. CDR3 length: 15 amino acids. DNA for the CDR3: TGTGCCAGCAGACACACAGGGGGCGAGAACACTGAAGCTTTCTTT. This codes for CASRHTGGENTEAFF.

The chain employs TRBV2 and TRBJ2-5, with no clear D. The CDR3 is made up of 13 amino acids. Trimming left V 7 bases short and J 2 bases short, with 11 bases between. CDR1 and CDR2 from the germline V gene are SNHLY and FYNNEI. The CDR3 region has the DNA TGTGCCAGCAAGGCTAGTTCACAAGAGACCCAGTACTTC. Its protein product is CASKASSQETQYF.

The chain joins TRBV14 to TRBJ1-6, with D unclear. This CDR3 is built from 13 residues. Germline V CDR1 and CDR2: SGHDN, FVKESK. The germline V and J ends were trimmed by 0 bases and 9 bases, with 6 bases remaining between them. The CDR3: CASSQDLASPLHF. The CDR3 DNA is TGTGCCAGCAGCCAAGATCTAGCTTCACCCCTCCACTTT.

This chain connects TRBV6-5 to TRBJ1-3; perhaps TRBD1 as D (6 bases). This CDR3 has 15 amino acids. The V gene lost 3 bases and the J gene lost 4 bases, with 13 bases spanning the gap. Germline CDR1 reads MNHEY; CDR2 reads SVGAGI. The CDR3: CASSYQDRIGNTIYF. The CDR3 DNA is TGTGCCAGCAGTTATCAGGACAGAATCGGAAACACCATATATTTT.

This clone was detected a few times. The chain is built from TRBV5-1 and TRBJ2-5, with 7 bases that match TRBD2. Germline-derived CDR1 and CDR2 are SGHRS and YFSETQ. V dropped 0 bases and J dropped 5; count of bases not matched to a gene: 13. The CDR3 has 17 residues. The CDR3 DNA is TGCGCCAGCAGCTTGGAAGGTGGGAGGGCCGCGGGTGAGACCCAGTACTTC. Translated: CASSLEGGRAAGETQYF.

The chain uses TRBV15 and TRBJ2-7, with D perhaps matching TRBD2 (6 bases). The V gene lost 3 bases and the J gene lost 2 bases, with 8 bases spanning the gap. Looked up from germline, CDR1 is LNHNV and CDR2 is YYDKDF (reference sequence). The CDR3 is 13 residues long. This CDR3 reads CATSRPGAYEQYV. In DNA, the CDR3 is TGTGCCACCAGCAGGCCGGGGGCCTACGAGCAGTACGTC.

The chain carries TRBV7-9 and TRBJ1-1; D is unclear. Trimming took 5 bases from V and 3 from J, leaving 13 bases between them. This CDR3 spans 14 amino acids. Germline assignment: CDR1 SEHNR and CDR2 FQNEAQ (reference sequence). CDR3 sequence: CASSLPNSHTEAFF. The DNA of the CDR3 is TGTGCCAGCAGCCTTCCGAACAGCCACACTGAAGCTTTCTTT.

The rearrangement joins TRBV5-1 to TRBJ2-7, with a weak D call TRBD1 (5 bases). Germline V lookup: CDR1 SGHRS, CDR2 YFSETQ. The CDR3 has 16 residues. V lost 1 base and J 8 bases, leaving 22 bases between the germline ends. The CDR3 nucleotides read TGCGCCAGCAGCTTGAGCAGGGCTAGATTACGAGTCAAGCAGTACGTC. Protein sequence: CASSLSRARLRVKQYV.

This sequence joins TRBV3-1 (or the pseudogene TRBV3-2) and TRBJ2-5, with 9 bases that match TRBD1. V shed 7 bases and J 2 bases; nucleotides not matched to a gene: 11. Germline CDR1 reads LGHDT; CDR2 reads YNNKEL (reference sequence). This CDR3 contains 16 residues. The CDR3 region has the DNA TGTGCCAGCATCCCCACCGGGACAGGGTGTCAAGAGACCCAGTACTTC. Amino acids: CASIPTGTGCQETQYF.

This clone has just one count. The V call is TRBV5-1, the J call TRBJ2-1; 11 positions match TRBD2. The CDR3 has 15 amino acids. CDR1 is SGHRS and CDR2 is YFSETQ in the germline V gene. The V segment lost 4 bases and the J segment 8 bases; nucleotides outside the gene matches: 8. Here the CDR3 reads CASSPTSGTPHEQFF. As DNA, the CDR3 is TGCGCCAGCAGCCCGACTAGCGGGACCCCCCATGAGCAGTTCTTC.

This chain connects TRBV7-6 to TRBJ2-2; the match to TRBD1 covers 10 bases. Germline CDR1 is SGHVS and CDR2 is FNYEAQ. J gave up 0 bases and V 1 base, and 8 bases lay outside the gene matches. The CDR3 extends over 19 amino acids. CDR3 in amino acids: CASSLEGQGRSPNTGELFF. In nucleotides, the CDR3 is TGTGCCAGCAGCTTAGAGGGACAGGGGCGCTCGCCGAACACCGGGGAGCTGTTTTTT. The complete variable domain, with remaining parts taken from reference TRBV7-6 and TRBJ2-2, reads GAGVSQSPRYKVTKRGQDVALRCDPISGHVSLYWYRQALGQGPEFLTYFNYEAQQDKSGLPNDRFSAERPEGSISTLTIQRTEQRDSAMYRCASSLEGQGRSPNTGELFFGEGSRLTVL.

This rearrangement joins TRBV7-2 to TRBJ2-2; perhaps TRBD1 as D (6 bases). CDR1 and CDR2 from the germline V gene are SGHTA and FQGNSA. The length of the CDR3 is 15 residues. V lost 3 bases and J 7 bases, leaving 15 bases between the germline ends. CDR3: CASSLDTGPGGELFF. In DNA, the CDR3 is TGTGCCAGCAGCTTGGATACAGGGCCCGGCGGGGAGCTGTTTTTT.

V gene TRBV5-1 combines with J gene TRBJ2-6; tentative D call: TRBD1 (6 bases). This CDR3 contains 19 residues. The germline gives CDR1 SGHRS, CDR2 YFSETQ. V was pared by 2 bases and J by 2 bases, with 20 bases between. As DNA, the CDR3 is TGCGCCAGCAGCTTCAGGGGCACGTTTGATAGCGCTGGGGCCAACGTCCTGACTTTC. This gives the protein CASSFRGTFDSAGANVLTF.

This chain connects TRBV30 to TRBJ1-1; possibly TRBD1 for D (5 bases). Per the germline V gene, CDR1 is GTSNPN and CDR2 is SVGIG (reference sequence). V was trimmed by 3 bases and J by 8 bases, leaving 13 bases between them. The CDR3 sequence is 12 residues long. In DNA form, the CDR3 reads TGTGCCTGGAGAGCGCCCAGGGTAGAAGCTTTCTTT. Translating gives CAWRAPRVEAFF. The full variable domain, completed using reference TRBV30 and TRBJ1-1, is SQTIHQWPATLVQPVGSPLSLECTVEGTSNPNLYWYRQAAGRGLQLLFYSVGIGQISSEVPQNLSASRPQDRQFILSSKKLLLSDSGFYLCAWRAPRVEAFFGQGTRLTVV.

The CDR3 DNA reads as TGTGCCAGCAGTGATCCAGCGGGGGGTGTCACCGGGGAGCTGTTTTTT. Its translation is CASSDPAGGVTGELFF. The chain has TRBV25-1 and TRBJ2-2, with 9 bases matching TRBD2. The germline V gene has CDR1 MGHDK and CDR2 SYGVNS. V trimming: 3 bases; J trimming: 4 bases; junction bases outside the gene matches: 6. This CDR3 has 16 residues.

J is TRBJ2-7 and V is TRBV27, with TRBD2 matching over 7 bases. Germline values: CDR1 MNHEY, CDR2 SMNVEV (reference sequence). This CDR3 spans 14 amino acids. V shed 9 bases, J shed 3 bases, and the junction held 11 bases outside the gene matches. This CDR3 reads CASSSSERGYEQYF. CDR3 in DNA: TGTGCCAGTTCCTCTTCGGAGCGGGGCTACGAGCAGTACTTC.